These 27 T cell receptor beta chains were sequenced from one sample in a study of shared clonotypes between healthy human individuals (TCRdb year 2020). Library preparation was by the immunoSEQ multiplex PCR assay. TCRdb limited this immuneACCESS table to in-frame rearrangements with V and J called. A share of clones is missing; checked studies link under half to unresolved V genes, and the rest is unexplained. The sample contains about 490,000 clones, 78% of them found a single time. The ten largest clones represent more than 10% of the sample. The sample was PBMCs. These receptors originate from a woman between 40 and 50 years old in good health. Some clones in this sample may be carry-over from other donors' samples.

This chain connects TRBV27 to TRBJ2-2; 7 bases are a match to TRBD1. CDR3 length: 16 amino acids. CDR1 MNHEY and CDR2 SMNVEV come from the germline V gene (reference sequence). V was pared by 5 bases and J by 0 bases, with 6 bases of the junction left unmatched. CDR3 in amino acids: CASSTTGAANTGELFF. CDR3 nucleotides: TGTGCCAGCAGTACAACAGGGGCCGCGAACACCGGGGAGCTGTTTTTT.

Only a few counts were recorded for this clone. J is TRBJ1-4 and V is TRBV27; possible D gene TRBD1, 5 bases. The CDR3 is 13 amino acids. The germline V gene has CDR1 MNHEY and CDR2 SMNVEV (reference sequence). V lost 6 bases and J lost 6, with 11 bases in between. The CDR3 coding sequence is TGTGCCAGCAGGGGCGGGGGGGATGAAAAACTGTTTTTT. Protein product: CASRGGGDEKLFF.

The rearrangement joins TRBV19 to TRBJ2-1; D gene uncertain. The CDR3 spans 16 residues. From germline, CDR1 is LNHDA and CDR2 SQIVND (reference sequence). Trimming cost V 2 bases and J 2 bases, with 13 bases left between them. DNA of the CDR3: TGTGCCAGTAGTATATCGGTACCGCGCCCCTACAATGAGCAGTTCTTC. Its translation is CASSISVPRPYNEQFF.

This clone was seen only once. The rearrangement links TRBV30 to TRBJ2-1, with 7 bases identical to TRBD2. V lost 4 bases to trimming and J lost 3 bases; unmatched junction nucleotides: 9. Germline V gene data show CDR1 as GTSNPN and CDR2 as SVGIG (reference sequence). The CDR3 length is 15 residues. The CDR3 coding sequence is TGTGCCTGGAACGGGGGGAGGCTTCTCTACAATGAGCAGTTCTTC. Its protein is CAWNGGRLLYNEQFF.

This clone occurred once. The chain links TRBV9 to TRBJ2-1; 11 nucleotides line up with TRBD2. CDR1 SGDLS and CDR2 YYNGEE come from the germline V gene. The CDR3 loop spans 15 amino acids. The V gene end was trimmed by 3 bases and the J gene end by 4 bases; junction bases not matched to a gene: 3. The CDR3: CASSGGLAEYNEQFF. CDR3 DNA: TGTGCCAGCAGCGGGGGACTAGCGGAGTACAATGAGCAGTTCTTC.

The CDR3 loop is CASSLPEGASTDTQYF. CDR3 DNA sequence: TGCGCCAGCAGCCTCCCTGAAGGGGCCAGCACAGATACGCAGTATTTT. V and J are TRBV5-1 and TRBJ2-3; weak D call: TRBD1 (5 bases). The V end was cut by 4 bases, the J end by 0 bases, with 15 bases between. The CDR3 has 16 amino acids. Per germline, CDR1 SGHRS and CDR2 YFSETQ.

This chain uses TRBV19 with TRBJ2-7, with 9 nucleotides matching TRBD2. CDR3 length: 15 residues. CDR1 LNHDA and CDR2 SQIVND come from the germline V gene (reference sequence). Losses at the gene ends were 2 bases for V and 2 bases for J; bases not matched to a gene: 4. CDR3 region: CASSIMTSGTYEQYF. CDR3 nucleotide sequence: TGTGCCAGTAGTATAATGACTAGCGGTACCTACGAGCAGTACTTC.

The chain has TRBV29-1 and TRBJ2-5, with D possibly TRBD2 on 5 matching bases. Trimming removed 4 bases from V and 1 base from J, with 10 bases in between. This CDR3 spans 13 amino acids. CDR1 and CDR2 (germline): SQVTM, ANQGSEA. CDR3 in amino acids: CSVAWRSQETQYF. Written as DNA, the CDR3 is TGCAGCGTTGCCTGGAGGAGCCAAGAGACCCAGTACTTC.

Written as DNA, the CDR3 is TGCGCCAGCAGCCAGGACAGGGGGCAAAATGAAAAACTGTTTTTT. Amino acids: CASSQDRGQNEKLFF. The chain employs TRBV4-3 and TRBJ1-4; 11 nucleotides match TRBD1. With 3 bases clipped from V and 5 bases from J, the junction kept 2 bases outside the gene matches. Germline V gives CDR1 LGHNA, CDR2 YSLEER. This CDR3 contains 15 residues.

Details on this clone: This is likely an artifact of a read error, given a far larger clone one base away. The same CDR3 is also encoded by other DNA sequences in this sample. V is TRBV19 and J is TRBJ1-1; maybe TRBD1 (6 bases). The CDR3 totals 15 residues. Germline V gives CDR1 LNHDA, CDR2 SQIVND (reference sequence). In nucleotides, the CDR3 is TGTGCCAGTAGTTTCTCGGGACATCCGAACACTGAGGCTTTCTTT. It codes for CASSFSGHPNTEAFF.

A note on this clone: Since a far larger clone is one base different, this is likely a read error. The chain combines TRBV11-2 with TRBJ1-1; D is unclear. CDR1 is SGHAT, CDR2 FQNNGV, per germline. This CDR3 has 16 residues. The CDR3: CASSLEFKVARTKAFF. CDR3 sequence (DNA): TGTGCCAGCAGCTTAGAATTCAAGGTGGCGCGCACTAAAGCTTTCTTT.

The rearrangement joins TRBV6-6 to TRBJ1-1; 8 nucleotides agree with TRBD1. CDR1 is MNHNY, CDR2 SVGAGI, per germline (reference sequence). The V gene end was trimmed by 6 bases and the J gene end by 6 bases; junction bases not matched to a gene: 9. CDR3 length: 14 amino acids. CDR3 sequence reads: CASSRWTGQAEAFF. In nucleotides, the CDR3 is TGTGCCAGCAGCCGATGGACAGGGCAAGCTGAAGCTTTCTTT.

This rearrangement joins TRBV27 to TRBJ2-5; 7 nucleotides line up with TRBD1. Germline lookup yields CDR1 MNHEY and CDR2 SMNVEV (reference sequence). J gave up 5 bases and V 5 bases, and 5 bases lay outside the gene matches. The CDR3 is made up of 13 amino acids. In nucleotides, the CDR3 is TGTGCCAGCAGTAAACAGGGGACGGAGACCCAGTACTTC. Its translation: CASSKQGTETQYF.

This clone was found once. The V call is TRBV5-1, the J call TRBJ2-7; TRBD1 agrees at 7 bases. Germline assignment: CDR1 SGHRS and CDR2 YFSETQ. This CDR3 comprises 12 residues. After removal of 0 bases from V and 9 bases from J, the junction contained 3 bases not matched to a gene. The CDR3 nucleotides read TGCGCCAGCAGCTTGGGACAGGGCAGGCAGTACTTC. Protein sequence: CASSLGQGRQYF.

The rearrangement joins TRBV7-3 to TRBJ2-1; 7 bases line up with TRBD2. This CDR3 is built from 12 residues. The V and J ends lost 3 bases and 12 bases, in that order; junction bases with no gene match: 5. Looked up from germline, CDR1 is SGHTA and CDR2 is FQGTGA. This CDR3 is CASSLERDRQFF. The CDR3 region has the DNA TGTGCCAGCAGCTTGGAGCGGGATAGGCAGTTCTTC. The variable domain in full, with the rest retrieved from reference TRBV7-3 and TRBJ2-1, is GAGVSQTPSNKVTEKGKYVELRCDPISGHTALYWYRQSLGQGPEFLIYFQGTGAADDSGLPNDRFFAVRPEGSVSTLKIQRTERGDSAVYLCASSLERDRQFFGPGTRLTVL.

This clone came up once. The J gene is TRBJ2-3, the V gene TRBV18; 9 bases match TRBD1. Trimming cost V 3 bases and J 6 bases; bases outside gene matches: 4. The CDR3 extends over 14 amino acids. CDR1 and CDR2 (germline): KGHSH, LQKENI. The CDR3: CASSPGQGWDTQYF. CDR3 coding DNA: TGTGCCAGCTCACCGGGACAGGGATGGGATACGCAGTATTTT.

The chain couples TRBV18 to TRBJ2-7; D remains unclear. The germline V gene has CDR1 KGHSH and CDR2 LQKENI. This CDR3 has 15 residues. V shed 3 bases and J shed 4 bases, with 16 bases lying between them. The CDR3 here is CASSPSGRPGYEQYF. CDR3 in DNA: TGTGCCAGCTCACCTTCGGGTCGCCCCGGGTACGAGCAGTACTTC.

This chain uses TRBV5-1 with TRBJ2-1; possibly TRBD1 or TRBD2 for D (5 bases each). CDR3 length equals 15 residues. Germline values: CDR1 SGHRS, CDR2 YFSETQ. Trimming stripped 4 bases from V and 7 bases from J, with 18 bases between. CDR3 DNA: TGCGCCAGCAGCAAGGCCGGGACGCCGGGGAATGAGCAGTTCTTC. It is translated as CASSKAGTPGNEQFF.

The chain uses TRBV27 and TRBJ1-2, with 11 positions matching TRBD1. CDR3 length: 14 residues. J lost 3 bases, V lost 4 bases, and 1 base had no gene match. Looked up from germline, CDR1 is MNHEY and CDR2 is SMNVEV (reference sequence). The CDR3 here is CASSSGQGDYGYTF. CDR3 DNA: TGTGCCAGCAGTTCGGGACAGGGGGACTATGGCTACACCTTC.

In its sample, this clone was seen once. The J gene is TRBJ1-2, the V gene TRBV25-1; 9 nucleotides align to TRBD1. Trimming cost V 4 bases and J 5 bases; bases outside gene matches: 8. Germline CDR1 and CDR2: MGHDK and SYGVNS. This CDR3 region has 15 residues. CDR3 DNA: TGTGCCAGCAGTGTTACGGGACAGGGTTCGTATGGCTACACCTTC. This sequence encodes CASSVTGQGSYGYTF.

The V call is TRBV30, the J call TRBJ2-4, with D possibly matching TRBD2 (6 bases). Per the germline V gene, CDR1 is GTSNPN and CDR2 is SVGIG (reference sequence). V dropped 3 bases and J dropped 3 bases, with 15 bases sitting between them. This CDR3 has 15 amino acids. The CDR3 bases are TGTGCCTGGAGCGGGTATCCGCGGGGCAAAAACATTCAGTACTTC. It specifies CAWSGYPRGKNIQYF.

The rearrangement joins TRBV10-3 to TRBJ2-1; 8 bases align to TRBD2. Per germline, CDR1 ENHRY and CDR2 SYGVKD. Trimming removed 10 bases from V and 5 bases from J; junction bases left unmatched: 16. The CDR3 contains 16 residues. The CDR3 protein is CATKLADFGRDNEQFF. The CDR3 DNA reads as TGTGCCACGAAACTAGCGGACTTCGGGAGGGACAATGAGCAGTTCTTC.

The V gene is TRBV7-8, the J gene TRBJ2-7; 9 positions match TRBD2. The J segment lost 3 bases and the V segment lost 2 bases, leaving 5 bases of the junction unmatched. From germline, CDR1 is SGHVS and CDR2 FQNEAQ. The CDR3 has 15 amino acids. CDR3 residues: CASSLRLAGHYEQYF. Here the CDR3 DNA reads TGTGCCAGCAGCTTACGCCTAGCGGGGCACTACGAGCAGTACTTC. The variable domain in full, completed from reference TRBV7-8 and TRBJ2-7, reads GAGVSQSPRYKVAKRGQDVALRCDPISGHVSLFWYQQALGQGPEFLTYFQNEAQLDKSGLPSDRFFAERPEGSVSTLKIQRTQQEDSAVYLCASSLRLAGHYEQYFGPGTRLTVT.

The chain has TRBV5-1 and TRBJ2-2, with 7 bases identical to TRBD1. CDR1 is SGHRS, CDR2 YFSETQ, per germline. J was trimmed by 3 bases and V by 4 bases; bases with no gene match: 6. CDR3 length: 15 residues. The CDR3 protein is CASSVGQVDTGELFF. As DNA, the CDR3 is TGCGCCAGCAGCGTTGGACAGGTTGACACCGGGGAGCTGTTTTTT.

This clone was detected a few times. This chain connects TRBV5-8 to TRBJ2-3, with TRBD2 matching 11 bases. Unmatched junction bases numbered 11, after V lost 7 bases and J lost 7 bases. Germline V gene sequence: CDR1 SGHTS, CDR2 YDEGEE. There are 15 residues in the CDR3. The CDR3 bases are TGTGCCAGCCGCCCCCCTAGCGGGAGGTCAAATACGCAGTATTTT. Protein sequence: CASRPPSGRSNTQYF.

Ten or more counts support this clone. This CDR3 is CASSLPGYTEAFF. The CDR3 bases are TGTGCCAGCAGCTTACCGGGCTACACTGAAGCTTTCTTT. The chain uses TRBV5-4 and TRBJ1-1; D ambiguous. V was trimmed by 2 bases and J by 3 bases, leaving 8 bases between them. The V gene's germline CDR1 is SGHNT and CDR2 YYREEE (reference sequence). CDR3 length: 13 amino acids.

This chain uses TRBV30 with TRBJ2-3; 14 positions match TRBD2. V shed 3 bases, J shed 3 bases, and the junction held 11 bases outside the gene matches. The CDR3 totals 18 residues. Germline V gives CDR1 GTSNPN, CDR2 SVGIG (reference sequence). The CDR3 loop is CAWRPGTSGGGGTDTQYF. CDR3 nucleotide sequence: TGTGCCTGGAGACCCGGGACTAGCGGGGGAGGGGGGACAGATACGCAGTATTTT.